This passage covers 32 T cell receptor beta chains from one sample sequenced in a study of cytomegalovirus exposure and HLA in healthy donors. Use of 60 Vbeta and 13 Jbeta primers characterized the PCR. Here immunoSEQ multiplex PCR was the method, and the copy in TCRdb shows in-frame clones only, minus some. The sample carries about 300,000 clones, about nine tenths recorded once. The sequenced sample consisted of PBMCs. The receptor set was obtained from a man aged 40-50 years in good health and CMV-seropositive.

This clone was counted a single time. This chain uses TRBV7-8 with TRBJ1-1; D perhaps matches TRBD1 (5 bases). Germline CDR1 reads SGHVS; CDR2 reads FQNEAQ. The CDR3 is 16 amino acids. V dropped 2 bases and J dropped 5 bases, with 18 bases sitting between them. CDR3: CASSLNSGHSGTEAFF. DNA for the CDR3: TGTGCCAGCAGCTTAAACTCCGGACATTCTGGGACTGAAGCTTTCTTT.

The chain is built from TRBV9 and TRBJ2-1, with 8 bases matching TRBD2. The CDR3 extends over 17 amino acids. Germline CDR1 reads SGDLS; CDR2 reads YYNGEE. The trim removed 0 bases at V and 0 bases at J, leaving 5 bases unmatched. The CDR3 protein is CASSVEPGTSSYNEQFF. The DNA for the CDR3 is TGTGCCAGCAGCGTAGAGCCCGGGACTAGCTCCTACAATGAGCAGTTCTTC.

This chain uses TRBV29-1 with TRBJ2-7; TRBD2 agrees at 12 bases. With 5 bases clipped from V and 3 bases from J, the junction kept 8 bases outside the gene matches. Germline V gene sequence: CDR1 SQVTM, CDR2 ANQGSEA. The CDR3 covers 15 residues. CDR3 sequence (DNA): TGCAGCGTTCGGTTGACTAGCGGGAGTGTCTACGAGCAGTACTTC. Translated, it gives CSVRLTSGSVYEQYF.

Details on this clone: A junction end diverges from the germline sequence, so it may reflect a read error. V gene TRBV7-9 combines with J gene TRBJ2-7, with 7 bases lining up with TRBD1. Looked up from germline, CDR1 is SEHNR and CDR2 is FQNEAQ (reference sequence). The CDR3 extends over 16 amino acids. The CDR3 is CSSSSPFRDSSYEQYF. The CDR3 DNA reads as TGTTCCAGCAGCTCCCCATTCCGGGACAGCTCCTACGAGCAGTACTTC.

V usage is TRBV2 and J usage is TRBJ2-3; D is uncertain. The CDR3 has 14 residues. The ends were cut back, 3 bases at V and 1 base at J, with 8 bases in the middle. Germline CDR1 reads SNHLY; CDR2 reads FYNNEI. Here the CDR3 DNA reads TGTGCCAGCAGTGACCTGGCAGGCACAGATACGCAGTATTTT. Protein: CASSDLAGTDTQYF.

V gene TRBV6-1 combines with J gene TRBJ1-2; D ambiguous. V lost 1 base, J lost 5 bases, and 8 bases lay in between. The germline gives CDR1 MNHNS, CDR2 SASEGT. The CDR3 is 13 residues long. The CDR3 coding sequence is TGTGCCAGCAGTGAAGACGGTAGATATGGCTACACCTTC. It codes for CASSEDGRYGYTF.

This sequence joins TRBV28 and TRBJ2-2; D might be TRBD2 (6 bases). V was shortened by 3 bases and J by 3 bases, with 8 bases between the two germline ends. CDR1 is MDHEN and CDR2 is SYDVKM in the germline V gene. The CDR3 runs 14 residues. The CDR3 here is CASSLGTHTGELFF. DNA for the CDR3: TGTGCCAGCAGTTTGGGGACTCACACCGGGGAGCTGTTTTTT.

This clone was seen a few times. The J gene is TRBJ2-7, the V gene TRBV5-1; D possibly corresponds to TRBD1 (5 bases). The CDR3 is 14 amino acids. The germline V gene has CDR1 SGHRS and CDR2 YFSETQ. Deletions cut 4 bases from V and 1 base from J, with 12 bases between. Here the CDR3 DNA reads TGCGCCAGCAGCCCGCGCAGGGTATCCTACGAGCAGTACTTC. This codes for CASSPRRVSYEQYF.

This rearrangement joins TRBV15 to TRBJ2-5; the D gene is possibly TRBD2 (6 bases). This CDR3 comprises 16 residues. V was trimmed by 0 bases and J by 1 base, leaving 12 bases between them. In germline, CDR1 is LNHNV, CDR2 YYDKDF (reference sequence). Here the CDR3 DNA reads TGTGCCACCAGCAGAGAAACCCTGGGAGGCCAAGAGACCCAGTACTTC. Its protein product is CATSRETLGGQETQYF.

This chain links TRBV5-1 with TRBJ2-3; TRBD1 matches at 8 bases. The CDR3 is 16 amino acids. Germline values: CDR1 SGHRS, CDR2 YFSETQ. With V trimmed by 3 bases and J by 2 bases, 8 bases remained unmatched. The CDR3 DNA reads TGCGCCAGCAGCTCCTTGACAGGGGCTTACACAGATACGCAGTATTTT. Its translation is CASSSLTGAYTDTQYF.

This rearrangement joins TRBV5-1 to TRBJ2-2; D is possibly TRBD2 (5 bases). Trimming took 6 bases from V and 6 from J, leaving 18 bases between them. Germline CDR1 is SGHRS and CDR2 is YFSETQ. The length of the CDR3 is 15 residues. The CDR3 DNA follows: TGCGCCAGCACCTCCGGGTCTAGCTCCGCCGGGGAGCTGTTTTTT. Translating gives CASTSGSSSAGELFF. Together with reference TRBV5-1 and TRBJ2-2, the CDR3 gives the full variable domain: KAGVTQTPRYLIKTRGQQVTLSCSPISGHRSVSWYQQTPGQGLQFLFEYFSETQRNKGNFPGRFSGRQFSNSRSEMNVSTLELGDSALYLCASTSGSSSAGELFFGEGSRLTVL.

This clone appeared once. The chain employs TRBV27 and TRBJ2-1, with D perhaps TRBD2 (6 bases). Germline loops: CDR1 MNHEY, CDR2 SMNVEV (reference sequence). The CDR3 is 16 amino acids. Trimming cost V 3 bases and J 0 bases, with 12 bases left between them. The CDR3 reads CASSLASAISYNEQFF. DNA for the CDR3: TGTGCCAGCAGTTTGGCTAGCGCGATCTCCTACAATGAGCAGTTCTTC.

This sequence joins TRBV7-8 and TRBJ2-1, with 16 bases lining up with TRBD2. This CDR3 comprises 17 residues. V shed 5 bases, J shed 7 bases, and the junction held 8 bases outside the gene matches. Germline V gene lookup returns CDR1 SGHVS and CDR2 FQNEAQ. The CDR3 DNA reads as TGTGCCAGCAGCACCCCCGGGACTAGCGGGAGGGAAAATGAGCAGTTCTTC. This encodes CASSTPGTSGRENEQFF. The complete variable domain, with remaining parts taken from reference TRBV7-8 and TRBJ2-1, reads GAGVSQSPRYKVAKRGQDVALRCDPISGHVSLFWYQQALGQGPEFLTYFQNEAQLDKSGLPSDRFFAERPEGSVSTLKIQRTQQEDSAVYLCASSTPGTSGRENEQFFGPGTRLTVL.

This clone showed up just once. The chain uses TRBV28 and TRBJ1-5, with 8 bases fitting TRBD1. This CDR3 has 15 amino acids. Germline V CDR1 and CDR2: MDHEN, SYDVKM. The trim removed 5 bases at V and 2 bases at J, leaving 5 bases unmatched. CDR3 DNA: TGTGCCAGCAGTGTCGACAGGGGCGGCAATCAGCCCCAGCATTTT. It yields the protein CASSVDRGGNQPQHF.

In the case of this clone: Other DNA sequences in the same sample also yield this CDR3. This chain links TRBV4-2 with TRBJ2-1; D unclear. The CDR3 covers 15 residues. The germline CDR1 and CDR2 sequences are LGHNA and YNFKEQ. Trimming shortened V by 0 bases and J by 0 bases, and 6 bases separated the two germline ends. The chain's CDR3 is CASSQELSSYNEQFF. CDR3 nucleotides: TGTGCCAGCAGCCAAGAGCTGAGCTCCTACAATGAGCAGTTCTTC.

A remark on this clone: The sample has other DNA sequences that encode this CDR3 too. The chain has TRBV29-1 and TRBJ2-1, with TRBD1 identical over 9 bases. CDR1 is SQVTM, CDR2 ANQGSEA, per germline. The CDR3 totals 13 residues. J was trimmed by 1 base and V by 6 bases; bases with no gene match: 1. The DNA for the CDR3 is TGCAGCGTAGGGACAGGGTCCTACAATGAGCAGTTCTTC. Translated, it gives CSVGTGSYNEQFF.

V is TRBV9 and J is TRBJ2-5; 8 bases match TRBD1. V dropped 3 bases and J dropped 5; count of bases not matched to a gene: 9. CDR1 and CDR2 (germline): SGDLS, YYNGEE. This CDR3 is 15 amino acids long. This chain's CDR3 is CASSAYRGKGETQYF. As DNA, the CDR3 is TGTGCCAGCAGCGCATACAGGGGGAAGGGGGAGACCCAGTACTTC. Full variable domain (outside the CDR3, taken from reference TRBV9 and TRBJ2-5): DSGVTQTPKHLITATGQRVTLRCSPRSGDLSVYWYQQSLDQGLQFLIQYYNGEERAKGNILERFSAQQFPDLHSELNLSSLELGDSALYFCASSAYRGKGETQYFGPGTRLLVL.

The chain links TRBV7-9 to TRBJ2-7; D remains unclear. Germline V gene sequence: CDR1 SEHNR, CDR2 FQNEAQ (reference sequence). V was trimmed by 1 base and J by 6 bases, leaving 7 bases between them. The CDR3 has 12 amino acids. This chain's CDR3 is CASSLVSGEQYF. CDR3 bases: TGTGCCAGCAGCTTAGTCTCCGGCGAGCAGTACTTC.

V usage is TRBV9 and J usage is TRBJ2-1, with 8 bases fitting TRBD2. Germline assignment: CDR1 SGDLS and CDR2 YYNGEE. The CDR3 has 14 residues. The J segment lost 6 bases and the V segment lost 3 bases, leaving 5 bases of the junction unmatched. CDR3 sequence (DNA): TGTGCCAGCAGCGAAAGCGGGAGCGGCAATGAGCAGTTCTTC. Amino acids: CASSESGSGNEQFF.

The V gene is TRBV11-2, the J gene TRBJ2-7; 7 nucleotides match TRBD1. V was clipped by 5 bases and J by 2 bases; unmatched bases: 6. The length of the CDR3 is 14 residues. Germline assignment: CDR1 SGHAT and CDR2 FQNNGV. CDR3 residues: CASSPSTGTYEQYF. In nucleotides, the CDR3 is TGTGCCAGCAGCCCGTCGACAGGGACCTACGAGCAGTACTTC. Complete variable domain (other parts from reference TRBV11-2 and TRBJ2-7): EAGVAQSPRYKIIEKRQSVAFWCNPISGHATLYWYQQILGQGPKLLIQFQNNGVVDDSQLPKDRFSAERLKGVDSTLKIQPAKLEDSAVYLCASSPSTGTYEQYFGPGTRLTVT.

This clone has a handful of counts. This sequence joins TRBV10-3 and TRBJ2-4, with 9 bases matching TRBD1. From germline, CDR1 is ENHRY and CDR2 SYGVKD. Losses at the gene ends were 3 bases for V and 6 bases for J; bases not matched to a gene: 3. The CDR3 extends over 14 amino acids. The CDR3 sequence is CAISDSGQGNIQYF. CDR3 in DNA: TGTGCCATCAGTGACTCGGGACAGGGAAACATTCAGTACTTC.

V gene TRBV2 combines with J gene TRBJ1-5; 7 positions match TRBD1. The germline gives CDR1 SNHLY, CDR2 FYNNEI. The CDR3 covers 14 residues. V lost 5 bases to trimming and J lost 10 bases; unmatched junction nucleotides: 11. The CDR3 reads CASSTSRGSQPQHF. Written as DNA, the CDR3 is TGTGCCAGCAGTACCTCCAGGGGGAGTCAACCCCAGCATTTT.

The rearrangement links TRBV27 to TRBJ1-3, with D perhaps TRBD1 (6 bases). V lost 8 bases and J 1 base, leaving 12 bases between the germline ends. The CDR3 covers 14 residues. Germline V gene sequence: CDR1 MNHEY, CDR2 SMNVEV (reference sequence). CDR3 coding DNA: TGTGCCAGCGGAACACAGGGTTCTGGAAACACCATATATTTT. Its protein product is CASGTQGSGNTIYF.

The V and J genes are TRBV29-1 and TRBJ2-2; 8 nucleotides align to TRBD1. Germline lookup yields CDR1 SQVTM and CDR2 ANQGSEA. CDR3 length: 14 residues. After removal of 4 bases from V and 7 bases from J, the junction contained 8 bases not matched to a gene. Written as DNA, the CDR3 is TGCAGCGTTGCCGGGACAGGACTGGGCGGGGAGCTGTTTTTT. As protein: CSVAGTGLGGELFF.

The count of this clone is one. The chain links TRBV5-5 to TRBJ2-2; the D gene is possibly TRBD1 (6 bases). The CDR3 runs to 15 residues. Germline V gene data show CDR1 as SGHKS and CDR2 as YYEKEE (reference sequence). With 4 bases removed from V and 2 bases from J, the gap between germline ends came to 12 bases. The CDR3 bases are TGTGCCAGCAGCCCCGGGACAACTAACACCGGGGAGCTGTTTTTT. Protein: CASSPGTTNTGELFF.

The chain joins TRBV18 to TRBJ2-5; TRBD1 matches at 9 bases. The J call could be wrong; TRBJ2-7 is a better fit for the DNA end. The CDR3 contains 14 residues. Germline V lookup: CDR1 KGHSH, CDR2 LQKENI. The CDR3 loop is CASSQRGQGNEQYF. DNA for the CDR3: TGTGCCAGCTCACAGAGGGGACAGGGCAACGAGCAGTACTTC.

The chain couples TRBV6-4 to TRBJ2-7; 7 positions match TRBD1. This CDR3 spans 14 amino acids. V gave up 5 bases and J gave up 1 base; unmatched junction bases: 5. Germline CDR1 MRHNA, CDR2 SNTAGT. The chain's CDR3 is CASSLRGISYEQYF. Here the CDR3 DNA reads TGTGCCAGCAGTCTCAGGGGGATTTCCTACGAGCAGTACTTC.

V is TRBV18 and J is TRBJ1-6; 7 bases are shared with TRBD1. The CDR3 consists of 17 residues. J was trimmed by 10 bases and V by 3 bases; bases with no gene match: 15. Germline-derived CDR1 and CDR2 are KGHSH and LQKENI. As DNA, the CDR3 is TGTGCCAGCTCACCCTCCCCAGGAGGACAGGCCCGATCACCCCTCCACTTT. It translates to CASSPSPGGQARSPLHF.

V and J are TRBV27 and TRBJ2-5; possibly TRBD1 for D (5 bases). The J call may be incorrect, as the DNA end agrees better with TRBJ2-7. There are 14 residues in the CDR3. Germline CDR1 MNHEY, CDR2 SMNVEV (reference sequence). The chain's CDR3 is CASSPGQKTYEQYF. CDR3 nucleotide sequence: TGTGCCAGCAGTCCAGGACAAAAAACCTACGAGCAGTACTTC.

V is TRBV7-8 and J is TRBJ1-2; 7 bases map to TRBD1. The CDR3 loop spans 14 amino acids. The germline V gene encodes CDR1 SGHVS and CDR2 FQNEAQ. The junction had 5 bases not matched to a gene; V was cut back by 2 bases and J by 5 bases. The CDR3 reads CASSLRDSSYGYTF. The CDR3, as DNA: TGTGCCAGCAGCTTACGGGACAGCTCGTATGGCTACACCTTC.

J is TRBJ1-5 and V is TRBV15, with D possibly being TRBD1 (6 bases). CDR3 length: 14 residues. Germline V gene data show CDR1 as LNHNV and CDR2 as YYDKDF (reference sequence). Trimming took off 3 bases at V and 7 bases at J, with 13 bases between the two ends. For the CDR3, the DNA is TGTGCCACCAGCAGTGAACAGGGTGGCCAGCCCCAGCATTTT. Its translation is CATSSEQGGQPQHF.

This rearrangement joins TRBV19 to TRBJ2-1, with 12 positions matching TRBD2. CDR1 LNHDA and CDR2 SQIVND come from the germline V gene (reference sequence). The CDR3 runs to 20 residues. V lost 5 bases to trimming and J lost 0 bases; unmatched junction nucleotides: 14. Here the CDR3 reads CASSSAGTSGLGSSYNEQFF. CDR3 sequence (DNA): TGTGCCAGTAGTTCTGCCGGGACTAGCGGGTTGGGGAGCTCCTACAATGAGCAGTTCTTC.